The 19 T cell receptor beta chains in this list originate from one sample, sequenced in a study of radiotherapy plus CTLA-4 blockade in lung cancer. Generated by immunoSEQ multiplex PCR, the TCRdb table keeps only in-frame clones and is missing some. The table records 110,000 or so clones, just under 80% of them present only once. Sample: peripheral blood, taken from a patient treated with radiotherapy plus ipilimumab. These receptors came from a human donor with non-small cell lung cancer who had a partial response to radiotherapy plus ipilimumab.

The gene calls are TRBV10-1 and TRBJ2-7; 13 positions agree with TRBD2. The CDR3 totals 15 residues. Germline V gene lookup returns CDR1 WNHNN and CDR2 SYGVQD (reference sequence). V lost 8 bases and J lost 2; bases outside the gene matches: 6. The CDR3 region has the DNA TGCGCCAGCCGAAAAGGACTAGCGGGAGCCTACGAGCAGTACTTC. This encodes CASRKGLAGAYEQYF.

The CDR3 DNA reads as TGCGCCAGCAGCTTGCGTGGAGTAATCACAGATACGCAGTATTTT. The encoded protein is CASSLRGVITDTQYF. V gene TRBV5-1 combines with J gene TRBJ2-3, with D unclear. V was shortened by 1 base and J by 2 bases, with 11 bases between the two germline ends. This CDR3 is built from 15 residues. CDR1 and CDR2 from the germline V gene are SGHRS and YFSETQ.

J is TRBJ2-1 and V is TRBV11-2, with 13 bases lining up with TRBD2. Trimming at V came to 5 bases and at J to 6 bases, leaving 7 bases not matched to a gene. CDR3 length equals 16 residues. Germline-derived CDR1 and CDR2 are SGHAT and FQNNGV. CDR3 DNA sequence: TGTGCCAGCAGCAAGCAACTAGCGGGAGGGGGCAATGAGCAGTTCTTC. Translated: CASSKQLAGGGNEQFF.

V is TRBV7-8 and J is TRBJ2-1, with a possible D match to TRBD1 (6 bases). CDR1 is SGHVS and CDR2 is FQNEAQ in the germline V gene. This CDR3 contains 16 residues. The V gene lost 1 base and the J gene lost 6 bases, with 16 bases spanning the gap. CDR3 DNA: TGTGCCAGCAGCTTAGTAGTGGACAGAGATTTCAATGAGCAGTTCTTC. This codes for CASSLVVDRDFNEQFF.

The chain employs TRBV6-1 and TRBJ2-2; TRBD1 is a possible D gene (6 bases). Germline CDR1 reads MNHNS; CDR2 reads SASEGT. V dropped 6 bases and J dropped 5 bases, with 10 bases sitting between them. This CDR3 contains 13 residues. CDR3 amino acids: CASRPTGTGELFF. The CDR3 DNA reads TGTGCCAGCAGACCCACAGGGACCGGGGAGCTGTTTTTT.

This sequence joins TRBV27 and TRBJ2-1, with a possible D match to TRBD2 (6 bases). Per the germline V gene, CDR1 is MNHEY and CDR2 is SMNVEV (reference sequence). The CDR3 sequence is 15 residues long. V gave up 3 bases and J gave up 5 bases, with 14 bases separating them. The chain's CDR3 is CASSLGGGRNNEQFF. The CDR3 coding sequence is TGTGCCAGCAGTTTGGGGGGAGGAAGGAACAATGAGCAGTTCTTC.

CDR3 protein: CASSLGLENTEAFF. Written as DNA, the CDR3 is TGCGCCAGCAGCCTAGGACTCGAGAACACTGAAGCTTTCTTT. This chain joins TRBV5-1 and TRBJ1-1; the D is unclear. The germline V gene encodes CDR1 SGHRS and CDR2 YFSETQ. Trimming removed 4 bases at V and 1 base at J, with 11 bases between. This CDR3 is built from 14 residues.

The chain joins TRBV5-4 to TRBJ2-3, with 10 nucleotides matching TRBD2. The germline V gene encodes CDR1 SGHNT and CDR2 YYREEE (reference sequence). The length of the CDR3 is 15 residues. With V trimmed by 7 bases and J by 4 bases, 9 bases remained unmatched. The CDR3 here is CASSPGTSAPDTQYF. CDR3 in DNA: TGTGCCAGCTCACCCGGGACTAGCGCCCCAGATACGCAGTATTTT. Looking up the rest from reference TRBV5-4 and TRBJ2-3 gives the full variable domain: ETGVTQSPTHLIKTRGQQVTLRCSSQSGHNTVSWYQQALGQGPQFIFQYYREEENGRGNFPPRFSGLQFPNYSSELNVNALELDDSALYLCASSPGTSAPDTQYFGPGTRLTVL.

This chain uses TRBV28 with TRBJ2-1; 7 bases fit TRBD1. Germline V gene sequence: CDR1 MDHEN, CDR2 SYDVKM. V gave up 0 bases and J gave up 1 base; unmatched junction bases: 3. The CDR3 totals 16 residues. The CDR3 DNA sequence: TGTGCCAGCAGTTTATGGGGGACAGTATCCTACAATGAGCAGTTCTTC. This sequence encodes CASSLWGTVSYNEQFF.

This clone is a singleton in its sample. The gene calls are TRBV4-1 and TRBJ2-1; the match to TRBD1 covers 7 bases. The CDR3 runs 12 residues. The V gene end was trimmed by 1 base and the J gene end by 10 bases; junction bases not matched to a gene: 1. Germline V gene data show CDR1 as MGHRA and CDR2 as YSYEKL. Here the CDR3 DNA reads TGCGCCAGCAGCCAAGGACAGGGCGAGCAGTTCTTC. Amino acids: CASSQGQGEQFF.

CDR3 amino acids: CASSIAGGGGYTF. CDR3 in DNA: TGTGCCAGTAGTATAGCCGGAGGTGGTGGCTACACCTTC. V is TRBV19 and J is TRBJ1-2; D call uncertain. The germline gives CDR1 LNHDA, CDR2 SQIVND (reference sequence). The CDR3 totals 13 residues. The ends were cut back, 1 base at V and 7 bases at J, with 10 bases in the middle.

The chain uses TRBV28 and TRBJ2-5; D remains unclear. The CDR3 contains 12 residues. Trimming removed 5 bases at V and 0 bases at J, with 4 bases between. CDR1 is MDHEN, CDR2 SYDVKM, per germline. Here the CDR3 reads CASSTYQETQYF. The DNA of the CDR3 is TGTGCCAGCAGTACATACCAAGAGACCCAGTACTTC.

The CDR3 region is CASSSWAGGNTDTQYF. CDR3 coding DNA: TGTGCCAGCAGCTCCTGGGCAGGGGGCAACACAGATACGCAGTATTTT. The chain has TRBV7-2 and TRBJ2-3; 8 positions match TRBD1. The CDR3 spans 16 residues. Per the germline V gene, CDR1 is SGHTA and CDR2 is FQGNSA. V shed 4 bases, J shed 2 bases, and the junction held 8 bases outside the gene matches.

The chain joins TRBV5-6 to TRBJ2-1, with D perhaps matching TRBD2 (6 bases). The germline V gene has CDR1 SGHDT and CDR2 YYEEEE. The CDR3 consists of 13 residues. Trimming removed 7 bases from V and 8 bases from J, with 16 bases in between. The chain's CDR3 is CASSPAGADEQFF. CDR3 bases: TGTGCCAGCTCCCCAGCGGGTGCGGATGAGCAGTTCTTC.

The V call is TRBV4-1, the J call TRBJ2-7; weak D call: TRBD1 (6 bases). Germline lookup yields CDR1 MGHRA and CDR2 YSYEKL. The CDR3 is 14 amino acids. V shed 4 bases and J shed 3 bases, with 13 bases lying between them. The CDR3 DNA sequence: TGCGCCAGCAGCCGTTCGGGACAAGACTACGAGCAGTACTTC. Amino acids: CASSRSGQDYEQYF.

This clone showed up just once. Here the CDR3 DNA reads TGCGCCAGCAGCCAAGTTGGGGAGGGCCCCTACAATGAGCAGTTCTTC. As protein: CASSQVGEGPYNEQFF. The chain uses TRBV4-3 and TRBJ2-1; 7 bases align to TRBD2. After removal of 1 base from V and 2 bases from J, the junction contained 5 bases not matched to a gene. The CDR3 extends over 16 amino acids. Germline V gene sequence: CDR1 LGHNA, CDR2 YSLEER.

V and J are TRBV29-1 and TRBJ1-3; D is unclear. CDR3 length: 11 amino acids. Per the germline V gene, CDR1 is SQVTM and CDR2 is ANQGSEA. V gave up 0 bases and J gave up 10 bases, with 7 bases separating them. The CDR3 nucleotides are TGCAGCGTTGAAGATTCCAGTACCATATATTTT. This translates into CSVEDSSTIYF.

This chain uses TRBV6-5 with TRBJ1-2; 7 bases are shared with TRBD1. CDR1 and CDR2 (germline): MNHEY, SVGAGI. The CDR3 covers 13 residues. V shed 7 bases, J shed 5 bases, and the junction held 7 bases outside the gene matches. The CDR3 DNA reads TGTGCCAGCACCCAGACAGGGCGATATGGCTACACCTTC. Amino acid sequence: CASTQTGRYGYTF.

Worth noting for this clone: Additional DNA sequences in this sample encode the identical CDR3. The rearrangement links TRBV7-2 to TRBJ2-1; perhaps TRBD2 as D (6 bases). Trimming left V 1 base short and J 8 bases short, with 9 bases between. The germline gives CDR1 SGHTA, CDR2 FQGNSA. This CDR3 is 13 amino acids long. This chain's CDR3 is CASSLGGGHEQFF. CDR3 nucleotide sequence: TGTGCCAGCAGCTTAGGGGGAGGACATGAGCAGTTCTTC. Using reference TRBV7-2 and TRBJ2-1 for the parts outside the CDR3, the full variable domain is GAGVSQSPSNKVTEKGKDVELRCDPISGHTALYWYRQSLGQGLEFLIYFQGNSAPDKSGLPSDRFSAERTGGSVSTLTIQRTQQEDSAVYLCASSLGGGHEQFFGPGTRLTVL.